This passage covers 25 T cell receptor beta chains from one sample sequenced in a study of blood T cell repertoires in COVID-19. Produced via immunoSEQ multiplex PCR; TCRdb's table is partial and in-frame only. This table has 200,000 to 250,000 clones, 85% to 90% appearing once. Source material: peripheral blood. Receptors were obtained from a man aged 60 to 69 with acute or convalescent COVID-19.

This clone showed up just once. The J gene is TRBJ1-4, the V gene TRBV28; possibly TRBD1 for D (6 bases). The V end lost 7 bases, the J end lost 7 bases, and 25 bases lay between the germline ends. This CDR3 spans 17 amino acids. Germline values: CDR1 MDHEN, CDR2 SYDVKM. The CDR3 DNA reads TGTGCCAGCATCTTTTATGGGGGTTTGGACAGAGGTGAAAAACTGTTTTTT. Encoded protein: CASIFYGGLDRGEKLFF.

The V and J genes are TRBV6-6 and TRBJ1-1; 10 bases line up with TRBD1. V trimming: 8 bases; J trimming: 2 bases; junction bases outside the gene matches: 5. Germline V lookup: CDR1 MNHNY, CDR2 SVGAGI (reference sequence). The CDR3 is made up of 14 amino acids. The CDR3 DNA is TGTGCCAGCGGGACAGGGGAGCAAAACACTGAAGCTTTCTTT. Amino acid sequence: CASGTGEQNTEAFF.

V gene TRBV4-3 combines with J gene TRBJ1-3; D gene ambiguous. CDR1 and CDR2 from the germline V gene are LGHNA and YSLEER. V was cut by 0 bases and J by 0 bases, with 18 bases left in between. The CDR3 has 19 residues. This CDR3 is CASSQDFQADGLSGNTIYF. The CDR3 nucleotides are TGCGCCAGCAGCCAAGATTTTCAGGCGGACGGACTCTCTGGAAACACCATATATTTT.

V and J are TRBV29-1 and TRBJ2-2, with 9 bases aligning to TRBD2. The germline V gene has CDR1 SQVTM and CDR2 ANQGSEA. CDR3 size: 14 residues. Trimming took 5 bases from V and 5 from J; bases not matched to a gene: 6. The CDR3 reads CSVQAGGPTGELFF. The CDR3 DNA sequence: TGCAGCGTTCAGGCGGGAGGGCCAACCGGGGAGCTGTTTTTT.

V and J are TRBV19 and TRBJ2-7; 7 bases line up with TRBD1. In germline, CDR1 is LNHDA, CDR2 SQIVND (reference sequence). The CDR3 has 17 amino acids. V was clipped by 8 bases and J by 2 bases; unmatched bases: 18. CDR3 in DNA: TGTGCCAGTTCCAAGAGGGACAGACCAACTTCTCCCTACGAGCAGTACTTC. Protein: CASSKRDRPTSPYEQYF.

CDR3 nucleotides: TGTGCCAGCAGTTTAGATCAGAAAGTTGAAGCTTTCTTT. Encoded protein: CASSLDQKVEAFF. This chain joins TRBV28 and TRBJ1-1; unclear D gene. The germline CDR1 and CDR2 sequences are MDHEN and SYDVKM. CDR3 length: 13 amino acids. V was clipped by 2 bases and J by 7 bases, with 11 bases between them.

This chain uses TRBV28 with TRBJ2-7; 7 bases fit TRBD1. The CDR3 runs to 15 residues. Trimming cost V 5 bases and J 6 bases; bases outside gene matches: 13. The germline CDR1 and CDR2 sequences are MDHEN and SYDVKM. The CDR3 loop is CASSPGQVTSLEQYF. The CDR3 nucleotides read TGTGCCAGCAGTCCCGGACAGGTAACATCTCTCGAGCAGTACTTC.

The rearrangement uses TRBV29-1 and TRBJ1-2; D perhaps matches TRBD1 (6 bases). CDR1 is SQVTM, CDR2 ANQGSEA, per germline. The V end lost 8 bases, the J end lost 1 base, and 14 bases lay between the germline ends. The CDR3 is 13 amino acids. The CDR3 is CSTQRGGNYGYTF. CDR3 DNA: TGCAGCACCCAGAGGGGGGGTAACTATGGCTACACCTTC.

Only one count was recorded for this clone. The CDR3 loop is CASSLWFPGGRSGNTIYF. The CDR3 bases are TGTGCCAGCAGCTTGTGGTTTCCAGGGGGACGCTCTGGAAACACCATATATTTT. This chain links TRBV7-2 with TRBJ1-3; 7 bases match TRBD1. Germline CDR1 and CDR2: SGHTA and FQGNSA. The CDR3 has 18 residues. The J segment lost 0 bases and the V segment lost 3 bases, leaving 11 bases of the junction unmatched.

This clone appeared once. The rearrangement links TRBV9 to TRBJ2-1, with 10 bases lining up with TRBD2. This CDR3 region has 15 residues. Unmatched junction bases numbered 4, after V lost 0 bases and J lost 7 bases. Germline CDR1 is SGDLS and CDR2 is YYNGEE. CDR3 DNA sequence: TGTGCCAGCAGCGTAGTAGCGGGAGGACAAAATGAGCAGTTCTTC. Translating it yields CASSVVAGGQNEQFF.

The CDR3 DNA reads TGCGCCAGCAGCCGGATTGGACTTAAAGAGACCCAGTACTTC. The encoded protein is CASSRIGLKETQYF. The V call is TRBV4-1, the J call TRBJ2-5; possible D gene TRBD2, 5 bases. The CDR3 is 14 amino acids. From germline, CDR1 is MGHRA and CDR2 YSYEKL. V shed 4 bases and J shed 3 bases, with 12 bases lying between them.

V and J are TRBV11-2 and TRBJ2-1; weak D call: TRBD2 (5 bases). V gave up 6 bases and J gave up 0 bases, with 9 bases separating them. CDR1 and CDR2 (germline): SGHAT, FQNNGV. This CDR3 is 14 amino acids long. Here the CDR3 DNA reads TGTGCCAGCAGGAGCGGTAACTCCTACAATGAGCAGTTCTTC. Its translation is CASRSGNSYNEQFF.

This clone is a singleton in its sample. CDR3 residues: CATSPRRTTYNEQFF. The CDR3 bases are TGTGCCACCAGCCCACGGCGGACTACCTACAATGAGCAGTTCTTC. The chain employs TRBV15 and TRBJ2-1; the D gene is possibly TRBD2 (6 bases). The V end was cut by 5 bases, the J end by 2 bases, with 13 bases between. This CDR3 contains 15 residues. From germline, CDR1 is LNHNV and CDR2 YYDKDF (reference sequence).

The chain carries TRBV2 and TRBJ2-3, with a weak D call TRBD2 (5 bases). Per germline, CDR1 SNHLY and CDR2 FYNNEI. Trimming pared 1 base from V and 7 bases from J, leaving 12 bases between. This CDR3 comprises 14 residues. In nucleotides, the CDR3 is TGTGCCAGCAGTGAAGGCAGCGGAGGAAATACGCAGTATTTT. It encodes CASSEGSGGNTQYF. The complete variable domain, with remaining parts taken from reference TRBV2 and TRBJ2-3, reads EPEVTQTPSHQVTQMGQEVILRCVPISNHLYFYWYRQILGQKVEFLVSFYNNEISEKSEIFDDQFSVERPDGSNFTLKIRSTKLEDSAMYFCASSEGSGGNTQYFGPGTRLTVL.

V gene TRBV7-2 combines with J gene TRBJ2-7, with TRBD2 matching 12 bases. With V trimmed by 5 bases and J by 2 bases, 4 bases remained unmatched. Germline V lookup: CDR1 SGHTA, CDR2 FQGNSA. The CDR3 is made up of 15 amino acids. The CDR3 sequence is CASSPRLAGAYEQYF. DNA for the CDR3: TGTGCCAGCAGCCCTCGACTAGCGGGGGCCTACGAGCAGTACTTC.

The chain recombines TRBV12-3 or TRBV12-4 with TRBJ1-1; TRBD1 aligns across 7 bases. This CDR3 comprises 13 residues. J was trimmed by 4 bases and V by 6 bases; bases with no gene match: 5. As DNA, the CDR3 is TGTGCCAGCAGACAACAGGGGAGCACTGAAGCTTTCTTT. Translating gives CASRQQGSTEAFF.

J is TRBJ1-4 and V is TRBV24-1; a weak D match, TRBD1 (6 bases). The germline V and J ends were trimmed by 9 bases and 8 bases, with 15 bases remaining between them. There are 13 residues in the CDR3. The germline V gene encodes CDR1 KGHDR and CDR2 SFDVKD. CDR3 nucleotides: TGTGCCACCGCGGAACAGGGAATCGAAAAACTGTTTTTT. Its protein product is CATAEQGIEKLFF.

This sequence joins TRBV28 and TRBJ1-1, with D possibly TRBD1 on 6 matching bases. The germline gives CDR1 MDHEN, CDR2 SYDVKM. This CDR3 region has 13 residues. Trimming removed 6 bases at V and 4 bases at J, with 12 bases between. In DNA form, the CDR3 reads TGTGCCAGCAGGAAACAGGGAATCACTGAAGCTTTCTTT. Translating gives CASRKQGITEAFF. The full variable domain, its missing parts supplied by reference TRBV28 and TRBJ1-1, is DVKVTQSSRYLVKRTGEKVFLECVQDMDHENMFWYRQDPGLGLRLIYFSYDVKMKEKGDIPEGYSVSREKKERFSLILESASTNQTSMYLCASRKQGITEAFFGQGTRLTVV.

The CDR3 region is CASSFLETVGYEQYF. CDR3 DNA: TGTGCCAGCAGTTTTCTAGAAACCGTGGGCTACGAGCAGTACTTC. V gene TRBV28 combines with J gene TRBJ2-7; D call uncertain. Per the germline V gene, CDR1 is MDHEN and CDR2 is SYDVKM. V dropped 3 bases and J dropped 3 bases, with 15 bases sitting between them. The CDR3 contains 15 residues.

V usage is TRBV27 and J usage is TRBJ1-2, with 9 bases aligning to TRBD1. Germline CDR1 MNHEY, CDR2 SMNVEV (reference sequence). The J segment lost 2 bases and the V segment lost 4 bases, leaving 8 bases of the junction unmatched. This CDR3 region has 16 residues. Here the CDR3 DNA reads TGTGCCAGCAGTTCCACGACAGGGGGTATGAACTATGGCTACACCTTC. This translates into CASSSTTGGMNYGYTF.

The gene calls are TRBV5-1 and TRBJ1-4, with 7 bases fitting TRBD1. CDR3 size: 15 residues. In germline, CDR1 is SGHRS, CDR2 YFSETQ. After removal of 5 bases from V and 3 bases from J, the junction contained 7 bases not matched to a gene. CDR3 region: CASSLKGASNEKLFF. The CDR3 bases are TGCGCCAGCAGTCTCAAGGGGGCATCTAATGAAAAACTGTTTTTT.

The genes are TRBV6-5 and TRBJ2-3, with D unresolved. The CDR3 loop spans 13 amino acids. The V end was cut by 1 base, the J end by 6 bases, with 8 bases between. CDR1 and CDR2 from the germline V gene are MNHEY and SVGAGI. Written as DNA, the CDR3 is TGTGCCAGCAGTTACTACGGTGTGGATACGCAGTATTTT. This encodes CASSYYGVDTQYF.

The chain uses TRBV5-1 and TRBJ1-3; D possibly corresponds to TRBD1 (5 bases). The V gene lost 2 bases and the J gene lost 0 bases, with 12 bases spanning the gap. The germline V gene has CDR1 SGHRS and CDR2 YFSETQ. The CDR3 totals 16 residues. The CDR3 bases are TGCGCCAGCAGCTTCGGCGGGGCAAGCTCTGGAAACACCATATATTTT. Protein sequence: CASSFGGASSGNTIYF.

CDR3 bases: TGTGCCAGTAGTATCCTGAGGGGGCCAAATCAGCCCCAGCATTTT. It is translated as CASSILRGPNQPQHF. This chain connects TRBV19 to TRBJ1-5; 7 bases line up with TRBD1. The V gene's germline CDR1 is LNHDA and CDR2 SQIVND (reference sequence). V gave up 3 bases and J gave up 4 bases; unmatched junction bases: 6. The CDR3 extends over 15 amino acids.

V and J are TRBV19 and TRBJ2-2, with 8 bases aligning to TRBD2. This CDR3 spans 16 amino acids. Looked up from germline, CDR1 is LNHDA and CDR2 is SQIVND (reference sequence). V dropped 8 bases and J dropped 7; count of bases not matched to a gene: 15. The DNA of the CDR3 is TGTGCCAGTTATAACGGGAGGGCCGTTGAGAACGGGGAGCTGTTTTTT. This translates into CASYNGRAVENGELFF.